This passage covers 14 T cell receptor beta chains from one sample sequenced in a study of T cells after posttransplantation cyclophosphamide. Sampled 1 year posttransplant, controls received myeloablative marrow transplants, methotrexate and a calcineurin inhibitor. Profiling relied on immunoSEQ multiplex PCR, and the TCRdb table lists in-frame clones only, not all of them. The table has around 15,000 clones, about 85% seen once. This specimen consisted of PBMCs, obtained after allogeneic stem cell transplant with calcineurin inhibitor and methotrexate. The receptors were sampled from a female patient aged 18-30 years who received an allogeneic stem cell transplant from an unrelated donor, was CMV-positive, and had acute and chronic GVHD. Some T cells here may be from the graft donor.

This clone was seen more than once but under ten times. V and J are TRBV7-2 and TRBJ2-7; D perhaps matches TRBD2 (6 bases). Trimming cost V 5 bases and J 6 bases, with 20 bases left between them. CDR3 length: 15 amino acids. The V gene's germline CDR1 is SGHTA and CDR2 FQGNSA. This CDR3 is CASSPVFRERREQYF. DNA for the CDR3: TGTGCCAGCAGCCCAGTTTTTCGGGAGCGTCGCGAGCAGTACTTC.

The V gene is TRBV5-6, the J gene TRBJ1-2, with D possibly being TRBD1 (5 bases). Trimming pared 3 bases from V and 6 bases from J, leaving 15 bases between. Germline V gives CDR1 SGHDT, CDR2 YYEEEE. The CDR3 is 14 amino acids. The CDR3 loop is CASSYTFGGNGYTF. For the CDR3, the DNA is TGTGCCAGCAGCTACACTTTTGGGGGGAATGGCTACACCTTC.

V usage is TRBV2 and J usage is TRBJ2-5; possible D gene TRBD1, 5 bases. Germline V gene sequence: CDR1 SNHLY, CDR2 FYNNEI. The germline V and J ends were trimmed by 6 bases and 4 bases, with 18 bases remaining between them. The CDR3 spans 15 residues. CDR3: CASSRRSWGGETQYF. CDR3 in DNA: TGTGCCAGCAGCCGCAGGTCCTGGGGCGGAGAGACCCAGTACTTC.

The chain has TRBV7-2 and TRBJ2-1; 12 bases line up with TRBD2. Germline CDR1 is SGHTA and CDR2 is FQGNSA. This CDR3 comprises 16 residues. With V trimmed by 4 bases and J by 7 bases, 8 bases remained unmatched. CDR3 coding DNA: TGTGCCAGCAGCTACTCTAGCGGGAGGGTTTATAATGAGCAGTTCTTC. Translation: CASSYSSGRVYNEQFF.

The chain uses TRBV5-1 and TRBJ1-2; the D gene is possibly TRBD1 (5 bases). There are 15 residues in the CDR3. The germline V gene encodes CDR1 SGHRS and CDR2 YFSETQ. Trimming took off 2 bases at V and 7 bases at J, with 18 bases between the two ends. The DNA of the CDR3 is TGCGCCAGCAGCTTTCAGGGTCAAGAAGATGGTGGCTACACCTTC. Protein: CASSFQGQEDGGYTF.

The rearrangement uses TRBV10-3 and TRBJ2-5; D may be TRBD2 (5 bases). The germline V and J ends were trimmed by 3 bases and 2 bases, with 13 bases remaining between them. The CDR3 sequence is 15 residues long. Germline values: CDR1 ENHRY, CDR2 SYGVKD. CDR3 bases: TGTGCCATCAGTGAAGGAGGCACACTGCAAGAGACCCAGTACTTC. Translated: CAISEGGTLQETQYF.

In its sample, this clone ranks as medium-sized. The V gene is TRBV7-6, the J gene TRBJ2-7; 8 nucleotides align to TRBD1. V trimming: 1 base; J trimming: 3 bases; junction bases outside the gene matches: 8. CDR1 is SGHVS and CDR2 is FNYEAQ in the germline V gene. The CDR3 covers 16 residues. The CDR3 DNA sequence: TGTGCCAGCAGCTTAGGGGCAGGGGGCAAAGGCTACGAGCAGTACTTC. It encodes CASSLGAGGKGYEQYF.

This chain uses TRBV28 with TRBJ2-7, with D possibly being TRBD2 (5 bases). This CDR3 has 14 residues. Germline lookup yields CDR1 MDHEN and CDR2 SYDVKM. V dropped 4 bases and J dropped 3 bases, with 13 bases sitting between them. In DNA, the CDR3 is TGTGCCAGCAGTTCGCGGGTCTTTGTCTACGAGCAGTACTTC. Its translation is CASSSRVFVYEQYF.

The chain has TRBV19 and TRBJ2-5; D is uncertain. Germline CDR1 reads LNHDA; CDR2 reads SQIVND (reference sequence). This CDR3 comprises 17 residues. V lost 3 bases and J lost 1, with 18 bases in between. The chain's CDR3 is CASSIFGSADTQETQYF. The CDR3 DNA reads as TGTGCCAGTAGTATCTTCGGCTCTGCAGACACCCAAGAGACCCAGTACTTC.

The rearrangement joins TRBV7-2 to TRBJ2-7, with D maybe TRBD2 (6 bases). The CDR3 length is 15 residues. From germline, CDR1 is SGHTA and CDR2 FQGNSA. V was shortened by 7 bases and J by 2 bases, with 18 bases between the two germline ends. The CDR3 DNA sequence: TGTGCCAGCACGAGTTCGGCGGGACTTCCCTACGAGCAGTACTTC. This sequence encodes CASTSSAGLPYEQYF.

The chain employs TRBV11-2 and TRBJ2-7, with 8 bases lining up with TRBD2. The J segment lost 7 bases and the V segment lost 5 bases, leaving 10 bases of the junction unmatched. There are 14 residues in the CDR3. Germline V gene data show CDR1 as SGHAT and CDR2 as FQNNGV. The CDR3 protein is CASSPLVAGGEQYF. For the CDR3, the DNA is TGTGCCAGCAGCCCCCTGGTTGCGGGAGGTGAGCAGTACTTC.

The CDR3 DNA sequence: TGCGCCAGCAGCCCCCGGTACTCCTACGAGCAGTACTTC. Amino acids: CASSPRYSYEQYF. The chain uses TRBV5-1 and TRBJ2-7; D call uncertain. CDR1 and CDR2 from the germline V gene are SGHRS and YFSETQ. V was shortened by 4 bases and J by 0 bases, with 8 bases between the two germline ends. The CDR3 loop spans 13 amino acids.

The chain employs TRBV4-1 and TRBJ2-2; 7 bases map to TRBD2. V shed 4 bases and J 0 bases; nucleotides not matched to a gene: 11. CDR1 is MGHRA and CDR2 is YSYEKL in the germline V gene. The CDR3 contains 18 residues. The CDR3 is CASSPLPPGLTNTGELFF. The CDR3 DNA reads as TGCGCCAGCAGCCCCCTACCCCCGGGACTAACGAACACCGGGGAGCTGTTTTTT.

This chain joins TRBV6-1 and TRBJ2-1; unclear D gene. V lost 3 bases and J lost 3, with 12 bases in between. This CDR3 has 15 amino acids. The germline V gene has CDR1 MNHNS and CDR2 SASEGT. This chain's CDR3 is CASSDRHRYYNEQFF. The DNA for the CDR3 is TGTGCCAGCAGTGATCGACACAGATACTACAATGAGCAGTTCTTC.